This paragraph covers one T cell receptor beta chain sequence. The sample is drawn from a study of blood T cell repertoires in COVID-19. Authors' data handling: How many nucleated cells were present was estimated from reference gene primer amplification. Profiled with immunoSEQ multiplex PCR; TCRdb holds only in-frame clones, not every one. Clone size and the V and J calls come from that table; the DNA yielded D and trimming. This sample has 150,000 to 180,000 clones, with more than 65% found just once. Material: peripheral blood. This sequence was found in a woman in her 50s with acute or convalescent COVID-19.

CDR3 loop: CASSQDGTGGTNQPQHF. CDR3 DNA sequence: TGCGCCAGCAGCCAAGATGGGACAGGGGGGACCAATCAGCCCCAGCATTTT. V usage is TRBV4-3 and J usage is TRBJ1-5; TRBD1 matches 11 bases. The length of the CDR3 is 17 residues. The J segment lost 3 bases and the V segment lost 0 bases, leaving 4 bases of the junction unmatched. CDR1 and CDR2 (germline): LGHNA, YSLEER.